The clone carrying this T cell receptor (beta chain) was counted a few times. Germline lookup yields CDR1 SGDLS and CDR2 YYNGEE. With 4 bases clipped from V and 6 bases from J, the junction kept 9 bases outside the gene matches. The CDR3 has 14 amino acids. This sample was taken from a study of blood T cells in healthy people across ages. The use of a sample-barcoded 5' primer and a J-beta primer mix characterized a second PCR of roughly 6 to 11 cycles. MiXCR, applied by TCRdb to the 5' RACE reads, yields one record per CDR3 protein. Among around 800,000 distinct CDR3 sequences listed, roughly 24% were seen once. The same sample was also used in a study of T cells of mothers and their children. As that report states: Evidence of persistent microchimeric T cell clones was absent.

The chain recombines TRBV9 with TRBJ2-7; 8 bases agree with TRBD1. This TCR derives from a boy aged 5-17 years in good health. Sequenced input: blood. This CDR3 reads CASSSGQGQGEQYF. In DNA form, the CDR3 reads TGTGCCAGCAGCTCCGGACAGGGCCAAGGCGAGCAGTACTTC.